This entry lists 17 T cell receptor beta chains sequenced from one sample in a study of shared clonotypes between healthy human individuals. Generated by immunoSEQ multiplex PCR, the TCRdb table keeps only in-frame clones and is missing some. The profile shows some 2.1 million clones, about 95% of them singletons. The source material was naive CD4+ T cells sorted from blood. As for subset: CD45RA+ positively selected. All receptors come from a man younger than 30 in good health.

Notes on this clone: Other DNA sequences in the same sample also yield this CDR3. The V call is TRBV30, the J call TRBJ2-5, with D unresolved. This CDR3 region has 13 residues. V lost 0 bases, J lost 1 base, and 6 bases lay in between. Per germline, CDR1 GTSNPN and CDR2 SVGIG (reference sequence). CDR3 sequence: CAWSVRIQETQYF. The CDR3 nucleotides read TGTGCCTGGAGTGTGAGGATCCAAGAGACCCAGTACTTC.

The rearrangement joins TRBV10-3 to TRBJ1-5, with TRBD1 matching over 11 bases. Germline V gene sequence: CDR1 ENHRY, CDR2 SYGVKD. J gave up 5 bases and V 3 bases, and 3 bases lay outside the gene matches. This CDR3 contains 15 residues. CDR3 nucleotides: TGTGCCATCAGTGATTGGACAGGGGGCGATCAGCCCCAGCATTTT. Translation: CAISDWTGGDQPQHF.

CDR3 in DNA: TGCGCCAGCAGCCAAGTTTGGACAGGGACTAATGAAAAACTGTTTTTT. This gives the protein CASSQVWTGTNEKLFF. This chain links TRBV4-1 with TRBJ1-4; 8 nucleotides line up with TRBD1. The germline V gene encodes CDR1 MGHRA and CDR2 YSYEKL. V was clipped by 1 base and J by 2 bases; unmatched bases: 3. The CDR3 totals 16 residues.

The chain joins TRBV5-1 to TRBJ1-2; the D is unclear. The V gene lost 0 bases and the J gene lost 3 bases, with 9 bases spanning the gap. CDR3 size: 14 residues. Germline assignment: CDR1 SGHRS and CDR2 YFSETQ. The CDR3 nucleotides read TGCGCCAGCAGCTTGGAGGACGGATACTATGGCTACACCTTC. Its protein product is CASSLEDGYYGYTF. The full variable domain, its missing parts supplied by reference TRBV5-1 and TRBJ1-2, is KAGVTQTPRYLIKTRGQQVTLSCSPISGHRSVSWYQQTPGQGLQFLFEYFSETQRNKGNFPGRFSGRQFSNSRSEMNVSTLELGDSALYLCASSLEDGYYGYTFGSGTRLTVV.

The CDR3 DNA sequence: TGTGCCAGCTCACCATCGAGACTAGCGGGAGCTGGCGATGAGCAGTTCTTC. As protein: CASSPSRLAGAGDEQFF. J is TRBJ2-1 and V is TRBV18; 12 positions match TRBD2. Per the germline V gene, CDR1 is KGHSH and CDR2 is LQKENI. Trimming at V came to 2 bases and at J to 8 bases, leaving 10 bases not matched to a gene. The CDR3 has 17 residues.

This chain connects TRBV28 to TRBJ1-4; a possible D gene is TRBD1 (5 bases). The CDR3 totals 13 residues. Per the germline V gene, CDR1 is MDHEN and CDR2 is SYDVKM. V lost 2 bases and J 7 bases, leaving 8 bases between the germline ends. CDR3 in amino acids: CASSLQGPEKLFF. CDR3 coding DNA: TGTGCCAGCAGTTTACAGGGTCCTGAAAAACTGTTTTTT.

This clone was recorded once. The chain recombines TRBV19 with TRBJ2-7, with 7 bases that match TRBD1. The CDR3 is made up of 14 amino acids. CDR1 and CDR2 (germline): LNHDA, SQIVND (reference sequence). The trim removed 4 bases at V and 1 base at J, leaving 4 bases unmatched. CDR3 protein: CASSTTQGSYEQYF. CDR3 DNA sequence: TGTGCCAGTAGTACCACACAGGGGTCCTACGAGCAGTACTTC.

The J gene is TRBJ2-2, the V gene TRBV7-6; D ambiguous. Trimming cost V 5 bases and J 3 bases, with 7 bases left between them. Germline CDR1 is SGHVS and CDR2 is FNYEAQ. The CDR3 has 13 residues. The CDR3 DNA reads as TGTGCCAGCAGCCTGGCCCACACCGGGGAGCTGTTTTTT. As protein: CASSLAHTGELFF.

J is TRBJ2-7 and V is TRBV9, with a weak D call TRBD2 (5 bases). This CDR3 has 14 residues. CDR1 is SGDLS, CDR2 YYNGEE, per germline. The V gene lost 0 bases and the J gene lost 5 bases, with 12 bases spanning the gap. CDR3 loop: CASSVDPSKHEQYF. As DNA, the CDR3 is TGTGCCAGCAGCGTAGACCCTAGCAAGCACGAGCAGTACTTC.

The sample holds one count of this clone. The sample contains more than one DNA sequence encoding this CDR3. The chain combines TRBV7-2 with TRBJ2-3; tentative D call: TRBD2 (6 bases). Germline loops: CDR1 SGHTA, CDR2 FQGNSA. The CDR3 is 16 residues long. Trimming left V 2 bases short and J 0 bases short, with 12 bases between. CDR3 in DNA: TGTGCCAGCAGCTTAAGAAGTAGCGGAAGCACAGATACGCAGTATTTT. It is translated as CASSLRSSGSTDTQYF.

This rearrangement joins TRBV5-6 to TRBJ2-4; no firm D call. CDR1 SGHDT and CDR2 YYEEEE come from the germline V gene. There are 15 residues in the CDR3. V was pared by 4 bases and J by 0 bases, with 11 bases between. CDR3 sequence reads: CASSGIILAKNIQYF. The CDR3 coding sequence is TGTGCCAGCAGCGGGATTATCCTAGCCAAAAACATTCAGTACTTC.

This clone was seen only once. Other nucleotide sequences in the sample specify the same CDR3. For the CDR3, the DNA is TGTGCCTGGACGGGACAGGGCATGAACACTGAAGCTTTCTTT. It specifies CAWTGQGMNTEAFF. This chain links TRBV30 with TRBJ1-1; TRBD1 aligns across 9 bases. The length of the CDR3 is 14 residues. The V segment lost 4 bases and the J segment 0 bases; nucleotides outside the gene matches: 3. Germline-derived CDR1 and CDR2 are GTSNPN and SVGIG (reference sequence).

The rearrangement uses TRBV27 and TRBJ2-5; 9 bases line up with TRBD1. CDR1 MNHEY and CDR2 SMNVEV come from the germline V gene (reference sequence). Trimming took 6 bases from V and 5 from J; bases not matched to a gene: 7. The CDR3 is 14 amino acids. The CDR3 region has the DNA TGTGCCAGCAGGTACAGGGGGCGAAGTGAGACCCAGTACTTC. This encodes CASRYRGRSETQYF.

CDR3 nucleotides: TGTGCCAGCTCACCCCCCGGGACAGGGGTCACCGGGGAGCTGTTTTTT. Translating gives CASSPPGTGVTGELFF. The chain joins TRBV18 to TRBJ2-2; 10 positions match TRBD1. The V segment lost 3 bases and the J segment 4 bases; nucleotides outside the gene matches: 5. Germline V lookup: CDR1 KGHSH, CDR2 LQKENI. There are 16 residues in the CDR3.

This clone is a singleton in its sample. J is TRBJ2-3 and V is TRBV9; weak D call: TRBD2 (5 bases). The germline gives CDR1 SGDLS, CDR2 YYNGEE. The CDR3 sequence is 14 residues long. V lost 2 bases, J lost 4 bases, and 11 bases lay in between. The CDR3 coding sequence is TGTGCCAGCAGCGTTCTAGCCTTTCCAGATACGCAGTATTTT. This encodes CASSVLAFPDTQYF.

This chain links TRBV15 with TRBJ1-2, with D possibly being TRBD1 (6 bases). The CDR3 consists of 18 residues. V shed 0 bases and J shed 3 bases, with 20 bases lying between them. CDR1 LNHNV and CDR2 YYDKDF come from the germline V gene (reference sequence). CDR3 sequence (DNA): TGTGCCACCAGCAGAGATCAGGCTTTGGGCAGGGGATACTATGGCTACACCTTC. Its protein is CATSRDQALGRGYYGYTF.

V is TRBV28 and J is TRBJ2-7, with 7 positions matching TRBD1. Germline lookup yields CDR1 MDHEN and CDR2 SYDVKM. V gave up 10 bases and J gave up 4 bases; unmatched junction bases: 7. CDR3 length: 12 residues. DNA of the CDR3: TGTGCCACCAGACAGGGACCTTACGAGCAGTACTTC. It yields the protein CATRQGPYEQYF. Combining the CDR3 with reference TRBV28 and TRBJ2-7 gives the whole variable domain DVKVTQSSRYLVKRTGEKVFLECVQDMDHENMFWYRQDPGLGLRLIYFSYDVKMKEKGDIPEGYSVSREKKERFSLILESASTNQTSMYLCATRQGPYEQYFGPGTRLTVT.